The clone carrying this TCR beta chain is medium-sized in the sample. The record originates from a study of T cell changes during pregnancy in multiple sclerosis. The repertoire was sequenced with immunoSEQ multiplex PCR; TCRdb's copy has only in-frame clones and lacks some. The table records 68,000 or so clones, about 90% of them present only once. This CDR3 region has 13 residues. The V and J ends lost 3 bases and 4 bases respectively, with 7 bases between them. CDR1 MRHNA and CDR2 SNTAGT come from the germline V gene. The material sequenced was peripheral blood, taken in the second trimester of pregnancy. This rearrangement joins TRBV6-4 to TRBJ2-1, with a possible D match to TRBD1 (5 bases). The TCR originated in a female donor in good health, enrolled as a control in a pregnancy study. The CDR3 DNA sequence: TGTGCCAGCAGTGAGGACATTTACAATGAGCAGTTCTTC. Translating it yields CASSEDIYNEQFF.